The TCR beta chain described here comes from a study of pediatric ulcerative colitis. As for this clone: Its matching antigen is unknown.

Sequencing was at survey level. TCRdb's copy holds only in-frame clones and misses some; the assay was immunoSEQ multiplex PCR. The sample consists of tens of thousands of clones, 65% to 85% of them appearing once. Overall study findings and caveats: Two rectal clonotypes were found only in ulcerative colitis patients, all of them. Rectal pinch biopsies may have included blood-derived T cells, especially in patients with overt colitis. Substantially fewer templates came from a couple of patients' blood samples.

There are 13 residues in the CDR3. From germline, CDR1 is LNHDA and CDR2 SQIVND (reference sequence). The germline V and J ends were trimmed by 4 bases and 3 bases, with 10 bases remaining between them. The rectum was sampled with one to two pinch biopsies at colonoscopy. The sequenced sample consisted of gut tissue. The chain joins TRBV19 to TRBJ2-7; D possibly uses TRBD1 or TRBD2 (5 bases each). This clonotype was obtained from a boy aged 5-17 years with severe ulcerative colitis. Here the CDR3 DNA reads TGTGCCAGTAGTAAGGGGAGATACTACGAGCAGTACTTC. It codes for CASSKGRYYEQYF.